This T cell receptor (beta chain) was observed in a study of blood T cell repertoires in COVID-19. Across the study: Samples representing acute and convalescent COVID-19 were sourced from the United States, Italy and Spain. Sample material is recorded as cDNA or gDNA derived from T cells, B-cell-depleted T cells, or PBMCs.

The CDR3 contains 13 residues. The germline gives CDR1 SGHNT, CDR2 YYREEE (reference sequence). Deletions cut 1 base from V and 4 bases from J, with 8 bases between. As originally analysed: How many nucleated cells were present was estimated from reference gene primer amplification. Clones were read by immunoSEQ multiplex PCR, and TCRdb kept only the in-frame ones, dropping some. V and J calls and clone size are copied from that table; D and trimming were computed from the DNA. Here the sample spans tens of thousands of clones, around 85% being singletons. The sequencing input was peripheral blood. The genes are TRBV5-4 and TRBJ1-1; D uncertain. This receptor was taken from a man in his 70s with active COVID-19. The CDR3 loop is CASSLRGSTEAFF. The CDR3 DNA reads TGTGCCAGCAGCTTGCGGGGATCCACTGAAGCTTTCTTT.